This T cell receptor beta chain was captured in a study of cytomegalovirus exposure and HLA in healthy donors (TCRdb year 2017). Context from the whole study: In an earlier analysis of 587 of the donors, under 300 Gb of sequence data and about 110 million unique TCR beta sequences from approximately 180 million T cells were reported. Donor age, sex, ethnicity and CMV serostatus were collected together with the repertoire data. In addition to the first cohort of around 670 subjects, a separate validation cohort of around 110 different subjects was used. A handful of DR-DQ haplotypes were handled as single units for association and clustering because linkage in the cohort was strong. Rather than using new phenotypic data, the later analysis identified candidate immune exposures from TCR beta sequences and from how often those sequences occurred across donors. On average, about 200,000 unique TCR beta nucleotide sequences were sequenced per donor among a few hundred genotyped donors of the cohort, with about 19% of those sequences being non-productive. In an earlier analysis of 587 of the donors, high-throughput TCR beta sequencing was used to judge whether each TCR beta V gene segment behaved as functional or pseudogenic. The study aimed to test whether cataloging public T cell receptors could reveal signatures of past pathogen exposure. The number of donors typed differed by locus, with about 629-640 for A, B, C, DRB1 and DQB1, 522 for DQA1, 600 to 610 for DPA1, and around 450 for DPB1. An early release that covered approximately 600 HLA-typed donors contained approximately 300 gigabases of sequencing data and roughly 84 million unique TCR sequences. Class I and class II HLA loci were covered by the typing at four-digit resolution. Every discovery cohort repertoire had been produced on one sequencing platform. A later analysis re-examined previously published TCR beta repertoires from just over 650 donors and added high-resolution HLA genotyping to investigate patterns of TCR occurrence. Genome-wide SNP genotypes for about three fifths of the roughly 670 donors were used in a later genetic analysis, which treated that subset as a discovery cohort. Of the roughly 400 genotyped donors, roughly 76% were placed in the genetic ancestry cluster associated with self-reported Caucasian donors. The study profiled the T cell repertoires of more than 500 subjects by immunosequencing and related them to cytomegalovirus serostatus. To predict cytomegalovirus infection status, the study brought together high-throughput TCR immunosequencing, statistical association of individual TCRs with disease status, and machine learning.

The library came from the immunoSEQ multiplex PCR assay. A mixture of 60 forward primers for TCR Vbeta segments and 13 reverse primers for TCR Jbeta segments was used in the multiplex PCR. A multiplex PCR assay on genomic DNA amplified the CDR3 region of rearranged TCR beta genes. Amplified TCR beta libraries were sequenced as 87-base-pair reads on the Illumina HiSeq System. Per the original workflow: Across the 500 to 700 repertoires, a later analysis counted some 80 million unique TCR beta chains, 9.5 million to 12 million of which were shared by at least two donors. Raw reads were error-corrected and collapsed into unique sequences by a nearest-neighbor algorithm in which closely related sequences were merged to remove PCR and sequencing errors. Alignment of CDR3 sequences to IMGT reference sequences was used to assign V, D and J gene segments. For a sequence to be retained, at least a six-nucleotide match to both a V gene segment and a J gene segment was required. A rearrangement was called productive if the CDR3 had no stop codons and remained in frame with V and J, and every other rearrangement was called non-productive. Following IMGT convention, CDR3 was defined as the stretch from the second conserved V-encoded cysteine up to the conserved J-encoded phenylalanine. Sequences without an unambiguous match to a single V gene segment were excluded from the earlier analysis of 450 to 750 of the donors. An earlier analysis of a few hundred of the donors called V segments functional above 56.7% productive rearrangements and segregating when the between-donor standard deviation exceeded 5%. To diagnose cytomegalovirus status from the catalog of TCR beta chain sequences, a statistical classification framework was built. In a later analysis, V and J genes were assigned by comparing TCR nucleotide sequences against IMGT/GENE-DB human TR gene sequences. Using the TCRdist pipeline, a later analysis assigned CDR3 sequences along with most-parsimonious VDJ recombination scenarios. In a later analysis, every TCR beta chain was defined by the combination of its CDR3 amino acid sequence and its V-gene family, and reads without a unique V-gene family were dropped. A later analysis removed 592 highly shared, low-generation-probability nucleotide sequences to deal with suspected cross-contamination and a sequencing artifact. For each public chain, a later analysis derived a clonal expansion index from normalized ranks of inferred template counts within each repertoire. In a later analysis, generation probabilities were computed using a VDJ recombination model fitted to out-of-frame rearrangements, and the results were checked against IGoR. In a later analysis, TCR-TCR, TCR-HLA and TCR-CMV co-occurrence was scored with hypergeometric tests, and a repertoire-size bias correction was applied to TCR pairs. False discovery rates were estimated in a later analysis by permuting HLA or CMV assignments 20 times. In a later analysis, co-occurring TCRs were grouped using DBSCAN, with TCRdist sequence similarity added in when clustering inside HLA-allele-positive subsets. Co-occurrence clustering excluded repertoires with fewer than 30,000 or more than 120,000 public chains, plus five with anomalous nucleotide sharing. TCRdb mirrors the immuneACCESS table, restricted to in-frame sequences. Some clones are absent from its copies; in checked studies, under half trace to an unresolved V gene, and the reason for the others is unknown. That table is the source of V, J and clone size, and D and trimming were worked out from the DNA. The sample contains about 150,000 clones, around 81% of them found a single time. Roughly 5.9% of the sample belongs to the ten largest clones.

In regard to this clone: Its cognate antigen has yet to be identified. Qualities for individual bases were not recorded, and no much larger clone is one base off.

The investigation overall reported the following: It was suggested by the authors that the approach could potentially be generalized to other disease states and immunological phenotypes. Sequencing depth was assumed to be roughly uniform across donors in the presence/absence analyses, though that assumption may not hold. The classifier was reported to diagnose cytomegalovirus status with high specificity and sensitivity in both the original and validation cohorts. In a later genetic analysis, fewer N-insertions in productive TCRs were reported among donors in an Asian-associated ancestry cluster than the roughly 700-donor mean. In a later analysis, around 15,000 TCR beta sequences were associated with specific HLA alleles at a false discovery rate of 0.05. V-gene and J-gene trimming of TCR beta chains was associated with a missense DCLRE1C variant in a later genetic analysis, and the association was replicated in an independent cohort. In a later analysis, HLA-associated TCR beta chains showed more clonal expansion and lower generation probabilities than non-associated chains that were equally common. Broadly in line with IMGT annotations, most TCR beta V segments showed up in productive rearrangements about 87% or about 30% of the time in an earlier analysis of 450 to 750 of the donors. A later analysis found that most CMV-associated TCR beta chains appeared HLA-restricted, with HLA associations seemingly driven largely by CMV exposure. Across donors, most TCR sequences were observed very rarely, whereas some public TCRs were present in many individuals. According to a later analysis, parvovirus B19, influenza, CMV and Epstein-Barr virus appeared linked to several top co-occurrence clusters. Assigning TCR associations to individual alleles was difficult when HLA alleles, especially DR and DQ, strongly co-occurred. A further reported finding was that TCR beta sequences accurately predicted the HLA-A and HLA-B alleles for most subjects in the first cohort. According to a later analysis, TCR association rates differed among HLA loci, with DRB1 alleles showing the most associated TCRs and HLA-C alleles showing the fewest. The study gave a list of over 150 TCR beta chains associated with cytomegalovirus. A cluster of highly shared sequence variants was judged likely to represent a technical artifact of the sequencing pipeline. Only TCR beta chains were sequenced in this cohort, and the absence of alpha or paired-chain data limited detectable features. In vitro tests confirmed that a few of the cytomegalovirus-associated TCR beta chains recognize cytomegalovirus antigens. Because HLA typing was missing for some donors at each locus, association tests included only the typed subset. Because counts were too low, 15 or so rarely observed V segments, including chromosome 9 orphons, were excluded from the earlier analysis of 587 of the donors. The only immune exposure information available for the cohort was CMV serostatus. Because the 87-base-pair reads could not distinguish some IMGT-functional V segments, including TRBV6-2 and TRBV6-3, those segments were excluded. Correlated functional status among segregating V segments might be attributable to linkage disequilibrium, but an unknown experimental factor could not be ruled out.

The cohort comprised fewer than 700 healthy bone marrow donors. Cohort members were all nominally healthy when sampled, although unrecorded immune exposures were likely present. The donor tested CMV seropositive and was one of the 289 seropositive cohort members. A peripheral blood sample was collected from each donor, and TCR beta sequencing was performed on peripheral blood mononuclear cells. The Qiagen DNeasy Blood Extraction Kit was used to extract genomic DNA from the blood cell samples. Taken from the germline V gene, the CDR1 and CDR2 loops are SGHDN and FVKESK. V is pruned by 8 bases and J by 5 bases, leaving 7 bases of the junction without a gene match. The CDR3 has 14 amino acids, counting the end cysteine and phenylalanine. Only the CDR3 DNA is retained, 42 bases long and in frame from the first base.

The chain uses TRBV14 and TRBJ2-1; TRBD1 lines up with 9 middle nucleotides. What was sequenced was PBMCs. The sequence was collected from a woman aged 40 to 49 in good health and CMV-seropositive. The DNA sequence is TGTGCCAGCGGGACCGGACAGGGGCACAATGAGCAGTTCTTC. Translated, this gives CASGTGQGHNEQFF.